This T cell receptor (beta chain) stems from a study of blood T cell repertoires in COVID-19. The overall study: COVID-19 samples collected from the United States, Italy and Spain covered acute and convalescent phases. Sources were T cells, B-cell-depleted T cells, or PBMCs; the material itself was cDNA or gDNA.

Germline-derived CDR1 and CDR2 are MGHRA and YSYEKL. Trimming shortened V by 0 bases and J by 4 bases, and 18 bases separated the two germline ends. The CDR3 spans 17 residues. Assay: immunoSEQ multiplex PCR; the TCRdb copy retains only in-frame clones and omits some. The sample holds 74,000 or so clones, 75% to 90% seen once. The clonotype originates from a man aged 45-60 years with active COVID-19. This rearrangement joins TRBV4-1 to TRBJ1-2; D is unresolved. The sample consisted of peripheral blood. The CDR3 sequence: CASSQDVTHSTSYGYTF. CDR3 in DNA: TGCGCCAGCAGCCAAGATGTAACACATAGCACCTCCTATGGCTACACCTTC.